This record looks at one TCR beta chain sequence and its context. Its antigen is still unknown. This record belongs to a study of T cell responses to AZD1222 COVID-19 vaccine. General observations from the study: Among AZD1222 vaccinees, only six were seropositive at baseline. Among the donors, most were white British and more were female, and clonal diversity was possibly underestimated.

This table comes from immunoSEQ multiplex PCR, and its TCRdb copy is limited to in-frame clones, with some not included. Among 100,000 to 120,000 clones listed, roughly 92% were seen once. The CDR3 contains 14 residues. V lost 6 bases, J lost 8 bases, and 10 bases stayed unmatched. CDR1 is LNHDA, CDR2 SQIVND, per germline (reference sequence). The TCR was taken from an adult who received the AZD1222 COVID-19 vaccine. The V and J genes are TRBV19 and TRBJ1-2; 9 bases align to TRBD1. Sequenced here: peripheral blood, sampled 28 days after the second AZD1222 dose. CDR3 coding DNA: TGTGCCAGTAGCCTCGGACAGGGGATACGCGGCTACACCTTC. It translates to CASSLGQGIRGYTF.